This TCR beta chain was sequenced for a study of CD8+CD57+ T cells in acquired aplastic anemia. Genomic DNA acted as the template from which TCR beta VDJ combination and CDR3 sequence profiling were carried out. One entry per CDR3 protein results from TCRdb running MiXCR on the reads. Of about 470,000 distinct CDR3 sequences listed, under 40% were seen once; the top ten hold less than 0.85%. CD8+CD57+ cell expansion had been shown by flow cytometry in patients chosen for sequencing. This clonotype was observed at least ten times. The TCR sequence derives from a human donor with aplastic anemia. Specimen: sorted CD4+, CD8+, or CD8+CD57+ T cells (not recorded which) from PBMCs.

Written as DNA, the CDR3 is TGCAGCGTTGGCGATTTGACAGGGAGTTATGAAAAACTGTTTTTT. This translates into CSVGDLTGSYEKLFF. The J gene is TRBJ1-4, the V gene TRBV29-1; 7 bases line up with TRBD1. Germline CDR1 is SQVTM and CDR2 is ANQGSEA. The CDR3 has 15 residues. The ends lost 4 bases at V and 6 bases at J; junction bases unmatched: 11.